This T cell receptor (beta chain) stems from a study of cytomegalovirus exposure and HLA in healthy donors. General study findings and limits: Most subjects had HLA-A and HLA-B alleles reportedly predicted accurately by TCR beta sequences. Highest at DRB1 and lowest at HLA-C, TCR association rates differed among HLA loci in a later analysis.

Healthy bone marrow donors formed the donor group. Primers included in the PCR were 60 Vbeta and 13 Jbeta primers. Methods used by the authors: Among the unique TCR beta chains that a later analysis counted, about 84 million in all, roughly 11 million were shared. Clones were sequenced by immunoSEQ multiplex PCR, and TCRdb holds only the in-frame ones, with some missing. The DNA was the basis for D and trimming; V, J and clone size are from that table. The sample holds 50,000 or so clones, 73% seen once. The V and J ends lost 6 bases and 5 bases respectively, with 16 bases between them. Germline loops: CDR1 MDHEN, CDR2 SYDVKM. The CDR3 has 14 residues. As concerns this clone: Its antigen remains unknown.

The sequence was obtained from a man aged 18 to 35 in good health and CMV-seronegative. Sequencing was done on a sample of PBMCs. The J gene is TRBJ1-2, the V gene TRBV28; weak D call: TRBD1 (6 bases). CDR3 region: CASSYRVEGYGYTF. In nucleotides, the CDR3 is TGTGCCAGCAGCTACAGGGTAGAGGGATATGGCTACACCTTC.